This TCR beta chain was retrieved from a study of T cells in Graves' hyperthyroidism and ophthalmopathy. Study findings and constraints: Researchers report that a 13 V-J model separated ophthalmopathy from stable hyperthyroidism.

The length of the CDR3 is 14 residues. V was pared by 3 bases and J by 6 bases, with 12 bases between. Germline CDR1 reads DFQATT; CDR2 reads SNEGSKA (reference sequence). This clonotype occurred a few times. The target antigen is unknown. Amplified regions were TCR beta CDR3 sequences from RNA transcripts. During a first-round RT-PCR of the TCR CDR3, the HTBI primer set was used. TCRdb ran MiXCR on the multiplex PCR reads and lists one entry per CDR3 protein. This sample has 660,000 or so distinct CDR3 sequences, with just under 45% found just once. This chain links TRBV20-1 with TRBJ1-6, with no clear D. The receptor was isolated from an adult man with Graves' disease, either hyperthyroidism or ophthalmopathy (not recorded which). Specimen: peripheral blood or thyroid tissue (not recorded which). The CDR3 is CSASTTEANSPLHF. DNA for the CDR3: TGCAGTGCTAGCACTACAGAGGCTAATTCACCCCTCCACTTT.